This paragraph covers one T cell receptor beta chain sequence. Its antigen is as yet unknown. The data were obtained in a study of shared clonotypes between healthy human individuals. Across the whole study: Donors were a couple of women and three men aged 18 to 49.

Study outcomes and limitations: Larger richness was generally estimated for naive than memory subsets.

Germline CDR1 reads SGHNT; CDR2 reads YYREEE (reference sequence). CDR3 length: 11 residues. V gave up 1 base and J gave up 8 bases, with 4 bases separating them. It was into CD45RA+ naive and CD45RA-negative memory subsets that the CD4+ cells were split. Every subset's genomic DNA went evenly onto several immunoSEQ plates. Assay: immunoSEQ multiplex PCR; the TCRdb copy retains only in-frame clones and omits some. The table lists more than 900,000 clones, 78% of them singletons. The specimen sequenced was memory CD4+ T cells from PBMCs. Documented subset: CD45RA-negative fraction. The receptor was isolated from a man younger than 30 in good health. Some clones in this sample may be carry-over from other donors' samples. J is TRBJ2-1 and V is TRBV5-4; D not certain. CDR3 protein: CASSLNYEQFF. The DNA of the CDR3 is TGTGCCAGCAGCTTGAACTATGAGCAGTTCTTC.